The 9 T cell receptor beta chains in this list originate from one sample, sequenced in a study of T cells in Graves' hyperthyroidism and ophthalmopathy. Researchers amplified the TCR beta CDR3 regions from RNA transcripts. Using the HTBI primer set, a first-round RT-PCR was run on the TCR CDR3. One entry per CDR3 protein results from TCRdb running MiXCR on the multiplex PCR reads. The sample lists 600,000 to 750,000 distinct CDR3 sequences; 17% were seen once. Material for sequencing was blood. Source of these receptors: a man aged 45 to 65 with Graves' hyperthyroidism.

Ten or more counts support this clonotype. This chain joins TRBV2 and TRBJ1-5; D possibly corresponds to TRBD1 (5 bases). Germline V gene data show CDR1 as SNHLY and CDR2 as FYNNEI. This CDR3 spans 15 amino acids. V was pared by 6 bases and J by 0 bases, with 12 bases between. CDR3 nucleotide sequence: TGTGCCAGCAGGGGGGGATCTGTTAGCAATCAGCCCCAGCATTTT. Translation: CASRGGSVSNQPQHF.

About this clonotype: The junction departs from the called germline gene at one end, perhaps through a read error. CDR3: CASSSGLLSPDTQYF. The CDR3 DNA is TGCGCCAGCAGTTCGGGGCTCCTATCCCCAGATACGCAGTATTTT. The gene calls are TRBV6-5 and TRBJ2-3; tentatively, D is TRBD1 or TRBD2 (5 bases each). The CDR3 is made up of 15 amino acids. From germline, CDR1 is MNHEY and CDR2 SVGAGI.

The chain has TRBV19 and TRBJ2-2; 10 bases match TRBD1. Losses at the gene ends were 10 bases for V and 4 bases for J; bases not matched to a gene: 6. The CDR3 has 14 amino acids. CDR1 is LNHDA and CDR2 is SQIVND in the germline V gene (reference sequence). The CDR3 protein is CATGQGVRTGELFF. The CDR3 coding sequence is TGTGCCACCGGACAGGGGGTTCGCACCGGGGAGCTGTTTTTT.

The chain couples TRBV29-1 to TRBJ2-7; D assignment may be TRBD1 or TRBD2 (5 bases each). This CDR3 contains 13 residues. In germline, CDR1 is SQVTM, CDR2 ANQGSEA. V lost 7 bases and J lost 4, with 17 bases in between. CDR3 DNA: TGCAGCGCCTCAGGGCATAGCGAGTACGAGCAGTACTTC. Translation gives CSASGHSEYEQYF.

The V gene is TRBV29-1, the J gene TRBJ2-2; 7 bases are shared with TRBD2. J gave up 3 bases and V 2 bases, and 12 bases lay outside the gene matches. There are 17 residues in the CDR3. The germline gives CDR1 SQVTM, CDR2 ANQGSEA. The CDR3 coding sequence is TGCAGCGTTGAAAAGGCGGGAGCGGGCGGATACACCGGGGAGCTGTTTTTT. Translated, it gives CSVEKAGAGGYTGELFF.

This clonotype was observed at least ten times. The rearrangement links TRBV12-3 or TRBV12-4 to TRBJ1-5, with D possibly being TRBD1 (6 bases). With 3 bases removed from V and 6 bases from J, the gap between germline ends came to 12 bases. The CDR3 is 14 residues long. The CDR3 is CASSLAGAGQPQHF. CDR3 sequence (DNA): TGTGCCAGCAGTTTGGCGGGGGCTGGTCAGCCCCAGCATTTT.

The CDR3 sequence: CATSETRVGEQFF. The DNA of the CDR3 is TGTGCCACCAGTGAAACCAGGGTGGGTGAGCAGTTCTTC. The rearrangement links TRBV24-1 to TRBJ2-1; D might be TRBD1 (5 bases). Trimming removed 4 bases at V and 9 bases at J, with 12 bases between. Germline assignment: CDR1 KGHDR and CDR2 SFDVKD. The CDR3 totals 13 residues.

The rearrangement links TRBV28 to TRBJ2-5; 10 positions match TRBD1. The CDR3 length is 14 residues. Germline V gives CDR1 MDHEN, CDR2 SYDVKM. V was clipped by 6 bases and J by 5 bases; unmatched bases: 6. DNA of the CDR3: TGTGCCAGCAGGACAGGGGGCAGGATGGAGACCCAGTACTTC. It specifies CASRTGGRMETQYF.

This clonotype has just a few counts. CDR3 region: CASSYLPNFIRDAFNSPLHF. CDR3 DNA sequence: TGTGCCAGCAGTTACCTGCCCAACTTTATCCGGGACGCCTTTAATTCACCCCTCCACTTT. The chain employs TRBV6-5 and TRBJ1-6; weak D call: TRBD1 (5 bases). V gave up 2 bases and J gave up 6 bases, with 26 bases separating them. Germline assignment: CDR1 MNHEY and CDR2 SVGAGI. This CDR3 contains 20 residues.